This T cell receptor (beta chain) was observed in a study of Graves' ophthalmopathy and Graves' hyperthyroidism. Study-level background: Peripheral blood was collected at initial diagnosis, before any treatment.

The CDR3 is 15 amino acids. The germline CDR1 and CDR2 sequences are SNHLY and FYNNEI. The ends were cut back, 4 bases at V and 1 base at J, with 13 bases in the middle. Scientists amplified the TCR beta CDR3 regions from RNA transcripts. Scientists carried out first-round RT-PCR using HTBI primers and then a second-round multiplex PCR. Using its own MiXCR run on the multiplex PCR reads, TCRdb lists one record per CDR3 protein. This repertoire shows hundreds of thousands of distinct CDR3 sequences, 15% found once; its top ten account for approximately 7%. The receptor comes from a woman aged 18 to 35 with stable Graves' hyperthyroidism. The sequencing input was peripheral blood. The chain recombines TRBV2 with TRBJ2-5; tentatively, D is TRBD1 or TRBD2 (6 bases each). This chain's CDR3 is CASSAARGLQETQYF. The CDR3 coding sequence is TGTGCCAGCAGTGCGGCACGGGGGCTCCAAGAGACCCAGTACTTC.